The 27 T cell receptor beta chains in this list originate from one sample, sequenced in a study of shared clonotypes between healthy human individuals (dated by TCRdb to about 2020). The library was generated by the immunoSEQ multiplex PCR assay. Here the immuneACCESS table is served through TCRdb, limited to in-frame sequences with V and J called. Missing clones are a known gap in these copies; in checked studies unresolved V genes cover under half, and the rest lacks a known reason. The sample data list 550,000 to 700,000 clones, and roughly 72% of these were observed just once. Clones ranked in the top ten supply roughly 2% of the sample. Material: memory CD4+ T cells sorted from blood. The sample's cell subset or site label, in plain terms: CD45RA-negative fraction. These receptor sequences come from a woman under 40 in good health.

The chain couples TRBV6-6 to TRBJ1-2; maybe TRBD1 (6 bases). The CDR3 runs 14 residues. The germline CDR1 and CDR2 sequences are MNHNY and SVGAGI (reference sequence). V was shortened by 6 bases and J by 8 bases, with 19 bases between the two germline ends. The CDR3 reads CASSSRTGRDGYTF. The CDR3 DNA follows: TGTGCCAGCAGCAGCCGAACAGGGCGTGACGGCTACACCTTC.

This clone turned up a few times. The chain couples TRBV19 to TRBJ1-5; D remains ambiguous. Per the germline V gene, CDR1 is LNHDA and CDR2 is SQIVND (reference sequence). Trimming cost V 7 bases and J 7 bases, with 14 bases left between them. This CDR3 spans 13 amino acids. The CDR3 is CASTRVPGQPQHF. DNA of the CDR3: TGTGCCAGTACCCGGGTCCCGGGGCAGCCCCAGCATTTT.

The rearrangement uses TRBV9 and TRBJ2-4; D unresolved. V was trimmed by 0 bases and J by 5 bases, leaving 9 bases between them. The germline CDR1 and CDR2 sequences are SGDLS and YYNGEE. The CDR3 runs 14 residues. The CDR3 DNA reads TGTGCCAGCAGCGTAGGTCCGACCGAAAACATTCAGTACTTC. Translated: CASSVGPTENIQYF.

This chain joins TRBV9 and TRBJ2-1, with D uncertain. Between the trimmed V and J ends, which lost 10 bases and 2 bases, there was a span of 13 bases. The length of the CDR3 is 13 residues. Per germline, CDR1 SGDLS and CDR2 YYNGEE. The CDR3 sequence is CASQAAPYNEQFF. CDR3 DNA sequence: TGTGCCTCCCAAGCAGCTCCCTACAATGAGCAGTTCTTC.

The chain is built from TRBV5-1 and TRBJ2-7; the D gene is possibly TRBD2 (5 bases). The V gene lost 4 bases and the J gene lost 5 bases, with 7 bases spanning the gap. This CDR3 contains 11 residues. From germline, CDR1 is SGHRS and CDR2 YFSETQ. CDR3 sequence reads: CASSPGDEQYF. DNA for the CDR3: TGCGCCAGCAGCCCCGGGGACGAGCAGTACTTC.

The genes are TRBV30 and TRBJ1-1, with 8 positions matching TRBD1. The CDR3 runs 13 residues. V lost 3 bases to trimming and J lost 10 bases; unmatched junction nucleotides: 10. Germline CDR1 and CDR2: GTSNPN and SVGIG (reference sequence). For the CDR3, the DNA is TGTGCCTGGAGCCCCACCCAGGGGGCAGCAGCTTTCTTT. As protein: CAWSPTQGAAAFF.

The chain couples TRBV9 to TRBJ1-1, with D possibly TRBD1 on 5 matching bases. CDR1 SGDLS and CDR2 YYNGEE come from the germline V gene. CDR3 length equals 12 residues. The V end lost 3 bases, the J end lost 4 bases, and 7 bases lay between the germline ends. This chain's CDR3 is CASSAQGTEAFF. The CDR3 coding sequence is TGTGCCAGCAGCGCCCAGGGCACTGAAGCTTTCTTT.

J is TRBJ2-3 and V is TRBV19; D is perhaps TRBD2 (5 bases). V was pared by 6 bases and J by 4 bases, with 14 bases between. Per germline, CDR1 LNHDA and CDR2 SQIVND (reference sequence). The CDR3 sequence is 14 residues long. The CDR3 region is CASRNRGSSDTQYF. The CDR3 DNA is TGTGCCAGTAGGAACCGAGGGAGTTCAGATACGCAGTATTTT.

This CDR3 reads CASSGTSATDTQYF. DNA of the CDR3: TGTGCCAGCAGTGGGACTAGCGCCACAGATACGCAGTATTTT. The J gene is TRBJ2-3, the V gene TRBV28, with 10 bases aligning to TRBD2. This CDR3 is 14 amino acids long. The trim removed 5 bases at V and 2 bases at J, leaving 1 base unmatched. Germline CDR1 reads MDHEN; CDR2 reads SYDVKM.

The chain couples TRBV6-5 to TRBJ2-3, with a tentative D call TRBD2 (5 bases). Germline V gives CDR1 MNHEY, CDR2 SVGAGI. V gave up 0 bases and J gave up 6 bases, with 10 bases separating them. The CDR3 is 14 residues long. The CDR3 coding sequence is TGTGCCAGCAGTTACTCGATAACGGGGGATACGCAGTATTTT. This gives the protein CASSYSITGDTQYF.

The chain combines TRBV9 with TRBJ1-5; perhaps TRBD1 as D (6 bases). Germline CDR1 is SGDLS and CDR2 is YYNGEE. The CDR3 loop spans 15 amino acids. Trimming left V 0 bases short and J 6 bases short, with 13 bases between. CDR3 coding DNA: TGTGCCAGCAGCGTAGAGGGGGGCGCGGGTCAGCCCCAGCATTTT. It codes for CASSVEGGAGQPQHF.

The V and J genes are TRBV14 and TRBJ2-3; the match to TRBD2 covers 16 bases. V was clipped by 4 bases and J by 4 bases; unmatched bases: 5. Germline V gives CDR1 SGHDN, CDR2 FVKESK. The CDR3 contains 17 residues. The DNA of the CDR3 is TGTGCCAGCAGCCTGCCGGGACTAGCGGGAGGGCCAGATACGCAGTATTTT. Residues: CASSLPGLAGGPDTQYF.

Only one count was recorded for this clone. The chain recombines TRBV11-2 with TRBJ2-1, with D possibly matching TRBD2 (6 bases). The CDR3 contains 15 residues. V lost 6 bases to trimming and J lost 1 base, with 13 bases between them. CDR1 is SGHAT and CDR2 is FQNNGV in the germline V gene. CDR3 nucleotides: TGTGCCAGCAGGTCCTGGGGGAGGTCCTACAATGAGCAGTTCTTC. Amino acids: CASRSWGRSYNEQFF. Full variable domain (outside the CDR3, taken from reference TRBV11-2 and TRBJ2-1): EAGVAQSPRYKIIEKRQSVAFWCNPISGHATLYWYQQILGQGPKLLIQFQNNGVVDDSQLPKDRFSAERLKGVDSTLKIQPAKLEDSAVYLCASRSWGRSYNEQFFGPGTRLTVL.

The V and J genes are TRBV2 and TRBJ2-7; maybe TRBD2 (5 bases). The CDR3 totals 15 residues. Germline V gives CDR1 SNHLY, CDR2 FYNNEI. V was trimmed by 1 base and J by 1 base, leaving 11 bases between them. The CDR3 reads CASSEDASGSYEQYF. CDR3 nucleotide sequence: TGTGCCAGCAGTGAAGATGCCAGCGGTTCCTACGAGCAGTACTTC.

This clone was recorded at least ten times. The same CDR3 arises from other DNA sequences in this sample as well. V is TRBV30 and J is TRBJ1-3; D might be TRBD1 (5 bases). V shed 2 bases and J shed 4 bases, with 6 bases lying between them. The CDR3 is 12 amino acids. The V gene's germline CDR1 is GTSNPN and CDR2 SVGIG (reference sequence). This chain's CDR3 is CAWSKGGNTIYF. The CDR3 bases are TGTGCCTGGAGTAAGGGGGGAAACACCATATATTTT.

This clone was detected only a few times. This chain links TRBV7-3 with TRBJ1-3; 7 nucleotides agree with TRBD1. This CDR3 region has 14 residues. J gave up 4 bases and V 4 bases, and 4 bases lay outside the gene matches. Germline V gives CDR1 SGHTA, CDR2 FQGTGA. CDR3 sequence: CASSSGGSGNTIYF. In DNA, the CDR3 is TGTGCCAGCAGCTCAGGGGGTTCGGGAAACACCATATATTTT.

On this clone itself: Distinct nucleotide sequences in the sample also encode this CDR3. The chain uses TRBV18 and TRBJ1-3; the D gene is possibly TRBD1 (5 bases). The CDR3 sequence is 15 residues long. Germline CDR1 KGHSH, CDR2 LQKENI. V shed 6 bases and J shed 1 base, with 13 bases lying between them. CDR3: CASSPTGSSGNTIYF. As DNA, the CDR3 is TGTGCCAGCTCCCCAACAGGTTCATCTGGAAACACCATATATTTT. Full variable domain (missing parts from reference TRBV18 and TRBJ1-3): NAGVMQNPRHLVRRRGQEARLRCSPMKGHSHVYWYRQLPEEGLKFMVYLQKENIIDESGMPKERFSAEFPKEGPSILRIQQVVRGDSAAYFCASSPTGSSGNTIYFGEGSWLTVV.

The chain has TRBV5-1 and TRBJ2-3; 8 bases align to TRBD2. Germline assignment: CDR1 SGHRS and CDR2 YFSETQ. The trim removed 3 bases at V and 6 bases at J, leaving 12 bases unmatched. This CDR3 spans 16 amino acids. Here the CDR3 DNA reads TGCGCCAGCAGCTGGGCCAGGAGCGGGAGTTCGGATACGCAGTATTTT. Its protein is CASSWARSGSSDTQYF.

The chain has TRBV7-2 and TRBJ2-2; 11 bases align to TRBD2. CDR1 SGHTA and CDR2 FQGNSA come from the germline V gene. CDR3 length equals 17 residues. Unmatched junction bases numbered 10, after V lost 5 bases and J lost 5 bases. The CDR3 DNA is TGTGCCAGCAGCACCCGACTAGCGGGGCTGGGAACCGGGGAGCTGTTTTTT. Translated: CASSTRLAGLGTGELFF.

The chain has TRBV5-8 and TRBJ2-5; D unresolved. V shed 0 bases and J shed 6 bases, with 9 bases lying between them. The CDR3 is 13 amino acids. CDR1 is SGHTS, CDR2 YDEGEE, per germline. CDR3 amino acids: CASSLAAVQTQYF. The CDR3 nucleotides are TGTGCCAGCAGCTTGGCAGCAGTGCAGACCCAGTACTTC.

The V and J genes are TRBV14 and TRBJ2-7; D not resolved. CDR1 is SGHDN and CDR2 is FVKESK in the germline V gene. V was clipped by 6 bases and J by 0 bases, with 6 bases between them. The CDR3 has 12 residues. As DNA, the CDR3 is TGTGCCAGCAGTCGGACCTCCTACGAGCAGTACTTC. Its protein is CASSRTSYEQYF.

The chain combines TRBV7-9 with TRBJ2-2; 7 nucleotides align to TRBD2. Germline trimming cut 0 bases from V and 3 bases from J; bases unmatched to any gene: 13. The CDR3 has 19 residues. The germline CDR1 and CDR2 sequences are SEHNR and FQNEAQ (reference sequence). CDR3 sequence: CASSLALRREKGDTGELFF. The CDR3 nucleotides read TGTGCCAGCAGCTTAGCGCTTCGGCGGGAGAAAGGGGACACCGGGGAGCTGTTTTTT.

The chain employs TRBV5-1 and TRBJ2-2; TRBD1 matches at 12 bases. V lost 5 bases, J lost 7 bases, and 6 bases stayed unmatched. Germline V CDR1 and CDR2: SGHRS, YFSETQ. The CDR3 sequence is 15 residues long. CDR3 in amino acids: CASRSGTGGSGELFF. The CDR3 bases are TGCGCCAGCAGATCCGGGACAGGGGGCAGCGGGGAGCTGTTTTTT.

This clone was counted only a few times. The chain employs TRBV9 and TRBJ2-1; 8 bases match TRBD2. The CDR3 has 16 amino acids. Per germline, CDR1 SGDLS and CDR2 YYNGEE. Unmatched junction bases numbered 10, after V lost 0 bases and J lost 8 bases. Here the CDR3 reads CASSVATSGRGDEQFF. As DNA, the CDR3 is TGTGCCAGCAGCGTAGCTACGAGCGGGAGAGGCGATGAGCAGTTCTTC.

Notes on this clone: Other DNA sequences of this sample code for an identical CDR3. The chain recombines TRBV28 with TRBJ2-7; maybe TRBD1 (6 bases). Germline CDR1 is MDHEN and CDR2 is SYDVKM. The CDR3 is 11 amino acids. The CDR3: CATGTSYEQYF. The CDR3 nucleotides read TGTGCTACCGGGACATCCTACGAGCAGTACTTC. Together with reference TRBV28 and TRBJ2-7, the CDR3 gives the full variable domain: DVKVTQSSRYLVKRTGEKVFLECVQDMDHENMFWYRQDPGLGLRLIYFSYDVKMKEKGDIPEGYSVSREKKERFSLILESASTNQTSMYLCATGTSYEQYFGPGTRLTVT.

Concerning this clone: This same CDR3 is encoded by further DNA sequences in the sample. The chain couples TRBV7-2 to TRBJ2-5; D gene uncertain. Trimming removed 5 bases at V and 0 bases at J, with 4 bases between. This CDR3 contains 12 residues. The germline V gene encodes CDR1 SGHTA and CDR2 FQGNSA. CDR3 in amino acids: CASSPYQETQYF. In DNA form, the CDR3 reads TGTGCCAGCAGCCCATACCAAGAGACCCAGTACTTC. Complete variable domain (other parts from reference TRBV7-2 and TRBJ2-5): GAGVSQSPSNKVTEKGKDVELRCDPISGHTALYWYRQSLGQGLEFLIYFQGNSAPDKSGLPSDRFSAERTGGSVSTLTIQRTQQEDSAVYLCASSPYQETQYFGPGTRLLVL.

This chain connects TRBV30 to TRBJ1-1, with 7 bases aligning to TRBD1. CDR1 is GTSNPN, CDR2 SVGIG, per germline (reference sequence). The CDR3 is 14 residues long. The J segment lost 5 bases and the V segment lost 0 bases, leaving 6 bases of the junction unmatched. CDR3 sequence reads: CAWSVEQGFTEAFF. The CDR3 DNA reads TGTGCCTGGAGTGTTGAACAGGGGTTTACTGAAGCTTTCTTT.